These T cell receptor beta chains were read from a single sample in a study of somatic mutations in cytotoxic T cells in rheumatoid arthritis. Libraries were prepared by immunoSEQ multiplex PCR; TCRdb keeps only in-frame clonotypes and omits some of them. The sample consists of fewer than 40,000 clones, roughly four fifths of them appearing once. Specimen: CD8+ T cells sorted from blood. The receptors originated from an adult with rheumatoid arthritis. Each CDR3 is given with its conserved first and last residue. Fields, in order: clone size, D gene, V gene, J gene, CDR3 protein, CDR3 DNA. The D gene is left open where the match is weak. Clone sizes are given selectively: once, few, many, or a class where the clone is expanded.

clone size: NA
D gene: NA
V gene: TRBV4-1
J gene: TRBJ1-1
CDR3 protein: CASSPRGTEAFF
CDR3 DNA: TGCGCCAGCAGCCCACGAGGGACTGAAGCTTTCTTT

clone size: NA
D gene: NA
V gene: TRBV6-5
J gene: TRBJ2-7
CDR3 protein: CATRKGYEQYF
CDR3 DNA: TGTGCCACCCGGAAGGGCTACGAGCAGTACTTC

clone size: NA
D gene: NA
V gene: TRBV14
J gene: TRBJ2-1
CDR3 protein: CASTGASNEQFF
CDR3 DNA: TGTGCCAGCACAGGTGCGAGCAATGAGCAGTTCTTC

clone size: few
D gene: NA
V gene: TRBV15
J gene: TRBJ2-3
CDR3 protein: CATSRDRDTQYF
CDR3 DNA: TGTGCCACCAGCAGAGATCGGGATACGCAGTATTTT

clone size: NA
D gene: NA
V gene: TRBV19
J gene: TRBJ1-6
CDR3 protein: CASSIKSDSGGPYNSPLHF
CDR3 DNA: TGTGCCAGTAGTATAAAATCGGACTCCGGAGGTCCCTATAATTCACCCCTCCACTTT

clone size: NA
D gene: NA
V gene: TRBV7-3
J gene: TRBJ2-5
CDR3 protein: CASSLRGTQETQYF
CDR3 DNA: TGTGCCAGCAGCTTAAGAGGGACTCAAGAGACCCAGTACTTC

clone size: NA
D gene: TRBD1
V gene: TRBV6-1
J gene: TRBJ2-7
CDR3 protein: CASSAGQGAYEQYF
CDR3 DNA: TGTGCCAGCAGTGCGGGACAGGGGGCTTACGAGCAGTACTTC

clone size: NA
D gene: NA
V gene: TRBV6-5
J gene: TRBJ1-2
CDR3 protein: CASSGSYGYTF
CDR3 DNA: TGTGCCAGCAGTGGGAGCTATGGCTACACCTTC

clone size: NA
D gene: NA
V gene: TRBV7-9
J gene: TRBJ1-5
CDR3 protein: CASSLEGQGREPQHF
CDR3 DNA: TGTGCCAGCAGCTTAGAAGGGCAGGGAAGGGAGCCCCAGCATTTT

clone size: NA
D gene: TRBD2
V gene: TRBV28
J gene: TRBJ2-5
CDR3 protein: CASSPGLAGEGVETQYF
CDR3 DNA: TGTGCCAGCAGTCCTGGACTAGCGGGGGAGGGGGTAGAGACCCAGTACTTC

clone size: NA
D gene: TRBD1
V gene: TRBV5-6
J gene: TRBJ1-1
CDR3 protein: CASSPGTGGEAFF
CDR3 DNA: TGTGCCAGCAGTCCCGGGACAGGGGGTGAAGCTTTCTTT

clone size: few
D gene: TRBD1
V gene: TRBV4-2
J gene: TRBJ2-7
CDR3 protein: CASSQDQGEAYEQYF
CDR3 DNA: TGTGCCAGCAGCCAAGACCAGGGGGAAGCCTACGAGCAGTACTTC

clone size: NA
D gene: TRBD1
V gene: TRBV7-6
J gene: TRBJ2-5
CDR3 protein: CASSPGTGGPQYF
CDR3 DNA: TGTGCCAGCAGCCCCGGGACAGGAGGGCCCCAGTACTTC

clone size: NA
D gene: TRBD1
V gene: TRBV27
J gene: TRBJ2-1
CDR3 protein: CASSFRQGWLNEQFF
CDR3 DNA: TGTGCCAGCAGTTTCAGACAGGGATGGTTGAATGAGCAGTTCTTC

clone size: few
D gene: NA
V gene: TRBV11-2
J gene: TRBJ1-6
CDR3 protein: CASSLGVGGNSPLHF
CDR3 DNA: TGTGCCAGCAGCTTAGGAGTTGGGGGGAACTCACCCCTCCACTTT

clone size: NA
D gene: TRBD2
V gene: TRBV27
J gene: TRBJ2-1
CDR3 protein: CASSLKSSGSYNEQFF
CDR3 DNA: TGTGCCAGCAGTTTAAAATCTAGCGGGTCCTACAATGAGCAGTTCTTC

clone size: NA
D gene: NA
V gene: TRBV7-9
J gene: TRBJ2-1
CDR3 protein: CASFRRPHNEQFF
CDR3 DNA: TGTGCCAGCTTCAGACGCCCCCACAATGAGCAGTTCTTC

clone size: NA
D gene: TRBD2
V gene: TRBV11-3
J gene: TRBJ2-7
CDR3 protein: CASSALAGGIYEQYF
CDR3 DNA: TGTGCCAGCAGCGCTCTAGCGGGAGGGATCTACGAGCAGTACTTC

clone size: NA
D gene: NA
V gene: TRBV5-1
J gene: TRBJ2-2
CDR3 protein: CASSLGGARSTGELFF
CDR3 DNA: TGCGCCAGCAGCTTGGGGGGGGCGCGGAGCACCGGGGAGCTGTTTTTT

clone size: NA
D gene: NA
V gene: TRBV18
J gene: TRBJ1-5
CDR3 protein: CASSPGRGNQPQHF
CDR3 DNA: TGTGCCAGCTCACCGGGCAGGGGCAATCAGCCCCAGCATTTT

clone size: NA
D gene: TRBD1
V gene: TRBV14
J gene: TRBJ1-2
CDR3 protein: CASSQEGQHYGYTF
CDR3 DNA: TGTGCCAGCAGCCAAGAGGGACAGCACTATGGCTACACCTTC

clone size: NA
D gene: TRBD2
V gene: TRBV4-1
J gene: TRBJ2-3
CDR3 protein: CASSQKGPPTGSGGVTDTQYF
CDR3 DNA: TGCGCCAGCAGCCAAAAAGGGCCCCCGACGGGAAGCGGGGGGGTGACAGATACGCAGTATTTT

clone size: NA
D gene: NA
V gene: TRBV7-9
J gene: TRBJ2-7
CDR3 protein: CASSRGTSYEQYF
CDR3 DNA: TGTGCCAGCAGCCGAGGGACTTCCTACGAGCAGTACTTC

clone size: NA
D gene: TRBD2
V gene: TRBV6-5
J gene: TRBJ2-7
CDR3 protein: CASSPGTSSYEQYF
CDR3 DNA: TGTGCCAGCAGCCCCGGGACTAGCAGTTACGAGCAGTACTTC

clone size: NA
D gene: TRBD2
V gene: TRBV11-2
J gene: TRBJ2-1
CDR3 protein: CASSRRTSIFDEQFF
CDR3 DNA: TGTGCCAGCAGCCGAAGGACTAGCATTTTCGATGAGCAGTTCTTC

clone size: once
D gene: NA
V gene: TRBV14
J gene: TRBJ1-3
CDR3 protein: CASSPTDSGNTIYF
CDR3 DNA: TGTGCCAGCAGTCCAACAGACTCTGGAAACACCATATATTTT

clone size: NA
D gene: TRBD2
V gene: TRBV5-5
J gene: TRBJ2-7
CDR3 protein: CASSFYAGVGSEQYF
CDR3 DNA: TGTGCCAGCAGCTTTTATGCGGGAGTAGGGTCCGAGCAGTACTTC

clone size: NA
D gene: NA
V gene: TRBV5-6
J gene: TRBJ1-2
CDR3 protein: CASSTGTAFYGYTF
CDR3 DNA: TGTGCCAGCAGCACCGGGACCGCTTTCTATGGCTACACCTTC

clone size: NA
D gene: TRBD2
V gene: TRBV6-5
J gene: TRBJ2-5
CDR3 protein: CASSYAGEETQYF
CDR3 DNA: TGTGCCAGCAGTTACGCGGGGGAAGAGACCCAGTACTTC

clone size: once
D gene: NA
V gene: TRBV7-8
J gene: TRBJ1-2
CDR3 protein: CASSPRTTETYGYTF
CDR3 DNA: TGTGCCAGCAGCCCCCGCACGACGGAGACCTATGGCTACACCTTC

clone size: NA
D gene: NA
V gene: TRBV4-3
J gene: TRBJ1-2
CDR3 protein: CASSQVLTWTRNYGYTF
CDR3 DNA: TGCGCCAGCAGCCAAGTTCTGACCTGGACGCGTAACTATGGCTACACCTTC

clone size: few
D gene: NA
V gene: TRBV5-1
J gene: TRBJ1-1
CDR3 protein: CASSLTWGSTEAFF
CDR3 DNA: TGCGCCAGCAGCTTGACCTGGGGATCCACTGAAGCTTTCTTT

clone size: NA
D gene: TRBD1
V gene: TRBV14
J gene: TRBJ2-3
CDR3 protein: CASSPRTGGGKDTQYF
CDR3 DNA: TGTGCCAGCAGCCCTCGGACAGGGGGGGGGAAAGATACGCAGTATTTT

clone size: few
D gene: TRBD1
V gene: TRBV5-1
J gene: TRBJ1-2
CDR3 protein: CASGASGTGSSRSNYGYTF
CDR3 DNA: TGCGCCAGCGGAGCCTCCGGGACAGGATCGTCGAGGTCGAACTATGGCTACACCTTC

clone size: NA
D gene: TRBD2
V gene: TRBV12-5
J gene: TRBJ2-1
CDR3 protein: CASGLAVLAGNSYNEQFF
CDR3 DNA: TGTGCTAGTGGTTTGGCTGTCCTAGCGGGGAACTCCTACAATGAGCAGTTCTTC

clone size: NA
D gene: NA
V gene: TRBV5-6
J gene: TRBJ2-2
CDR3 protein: CASSLVQTNTGELFF
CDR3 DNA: TGTGCCAGCAGCTTGGTACAAACGAACACCGGGGAGCTGTTTTTT